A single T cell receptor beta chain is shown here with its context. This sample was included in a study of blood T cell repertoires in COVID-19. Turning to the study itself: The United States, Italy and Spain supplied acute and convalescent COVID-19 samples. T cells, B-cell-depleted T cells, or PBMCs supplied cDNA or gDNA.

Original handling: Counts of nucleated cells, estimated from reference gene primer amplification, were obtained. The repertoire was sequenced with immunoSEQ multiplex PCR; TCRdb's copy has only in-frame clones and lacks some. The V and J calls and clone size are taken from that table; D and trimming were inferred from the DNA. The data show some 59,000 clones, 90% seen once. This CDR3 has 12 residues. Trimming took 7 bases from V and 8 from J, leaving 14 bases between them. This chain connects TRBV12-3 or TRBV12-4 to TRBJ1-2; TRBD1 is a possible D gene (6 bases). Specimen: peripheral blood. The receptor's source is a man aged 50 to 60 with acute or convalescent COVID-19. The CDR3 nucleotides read TGTGCCAGCACAACAGGGATGGGAGGCTACACCTTC. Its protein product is CASTTGMGGYTF.